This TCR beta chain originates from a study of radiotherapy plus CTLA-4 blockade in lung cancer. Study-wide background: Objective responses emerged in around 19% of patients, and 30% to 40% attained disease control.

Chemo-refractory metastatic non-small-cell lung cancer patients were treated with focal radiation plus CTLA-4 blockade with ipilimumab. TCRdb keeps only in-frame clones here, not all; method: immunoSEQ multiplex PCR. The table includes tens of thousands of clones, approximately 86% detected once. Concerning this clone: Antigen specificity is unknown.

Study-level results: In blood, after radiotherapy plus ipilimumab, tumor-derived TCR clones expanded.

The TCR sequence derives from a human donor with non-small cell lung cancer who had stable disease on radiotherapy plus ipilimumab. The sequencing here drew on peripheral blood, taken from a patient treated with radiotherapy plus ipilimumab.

The CDR3 DNA reads TGTGCCAGCAGCTTGAGGGGACTAGTTTCCTACGAGCAGTACTTC. Amino acids: CASSLRGLVSYEQYF. This chain uses TRBV5-8 with TRBJ2-5; 8 nucleotides match TRBD2. The DNA end lines up better with TRBJ2-7; the J call may be wrong. Germline CDR1 and CDR2: SGHTS and YDEGEE. CDR3 length: 15 amino acids.